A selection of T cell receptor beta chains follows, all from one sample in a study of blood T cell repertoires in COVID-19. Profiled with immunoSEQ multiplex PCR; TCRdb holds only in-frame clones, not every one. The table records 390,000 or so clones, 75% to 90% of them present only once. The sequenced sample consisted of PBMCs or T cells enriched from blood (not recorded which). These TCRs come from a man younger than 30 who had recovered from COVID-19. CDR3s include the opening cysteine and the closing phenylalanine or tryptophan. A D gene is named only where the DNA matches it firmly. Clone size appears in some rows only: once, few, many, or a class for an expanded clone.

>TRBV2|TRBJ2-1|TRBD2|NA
TGTGCCAGCAGCCTCGGGACTAGCGGGGGGATCCGTGAGCAGTTCTTC
CASSLGTSGGIREQFF
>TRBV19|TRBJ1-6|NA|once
TGTGCCAGTAGCCAGAAACCCCCAAATTCACCCCTCCACTTT
CASSQKPPNSPLHF
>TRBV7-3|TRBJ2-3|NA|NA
TGTGCCAGCAGCTTACTCAGGGATACGCAGTATTTT
CASSLLRDTQYF
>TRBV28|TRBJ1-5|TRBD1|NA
TGTGCCAGCATCCCCAGGATTTACTCCGGGACAGGGATATGGAGTCAGCCCCAGCATTTT
CASIPRIYSGTGIWSQPQHF
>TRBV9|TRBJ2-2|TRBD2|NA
TGTGCCAGCAGCGTAGACGGGAGGGCCTCCGGGGAGCTGTTTTTT
CASSVDGRASGELFF
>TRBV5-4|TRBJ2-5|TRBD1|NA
TGTGCCAGCAGCACTCAGAAGACAGGGGGTGGGGAAGAGACCCAGTACTTC
CASSTQKTGGGEETQYF
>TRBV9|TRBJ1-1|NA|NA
TGTGCCAGCAGCCTTACCACAGGGCTCACTGAAGCTTTCTTT
CASSLTTGLTEAFF
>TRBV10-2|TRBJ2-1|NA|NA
TGCGCCAGCAGTCCAGGAATGGGGACTCACAATGAGCAGTTCTTC
CASSPGMGTHNEQFF
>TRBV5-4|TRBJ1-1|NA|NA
TGTGCCAGCAGCGTCCGGGAGTACACTGAAGCTTTCTTT
CASSVREYTEAFF
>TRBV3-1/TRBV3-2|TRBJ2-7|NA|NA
TGTGCCAGCAGCCAAGGTTCAGGGGCCTCCTACGAGCAGTACTTC
CASSQGSGASYEQYF
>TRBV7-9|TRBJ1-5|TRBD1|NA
TGTGCCAGCAGCGTCGGGACAGGGCTATGGCAGCCCCAGCATTTT
CASSVGTGLWQPQHF
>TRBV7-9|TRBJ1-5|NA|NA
TGTGCCAGCAGCTTAGGCCAGAGCAATCAGCCCCAGCATTTT
CASSLGQSNQPQHF
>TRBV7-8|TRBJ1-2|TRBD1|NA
TGTGCCAGCAGCTCGACAGGGCCCCTCTATGGCTACACCTTC
CASSSTGPLYGYTF
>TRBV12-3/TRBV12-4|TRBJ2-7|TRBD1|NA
TGTGCCAGCAGACAGGGGTCCTCCTACGAGCAGTACTTC
CASRQGSSYEQYF
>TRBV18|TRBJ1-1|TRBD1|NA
TGTGCCAGCTCACGTGGTCGGACAGGGCTCAAGAACACTGAAGCTTTCTTT
CASSRGRTGLKNTEAFF
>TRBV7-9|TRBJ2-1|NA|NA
TGTGCCAGCAGCTTAGGGACTGACTACAATGAGCAGTTCTTC
CASSLGTDYNEQFF
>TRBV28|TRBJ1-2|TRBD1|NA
TGTGCCAGCAGTCAACCTAGACAGGGGGCGGATGGCTACACCTTC
CASSQPRQGADGYTF
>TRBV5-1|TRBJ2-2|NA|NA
TGCGCCAGCAGCTCCAACGGACTGGGGAACACCGGGGAGCTGTTTTTT
CASSSNGLGNTGELFF
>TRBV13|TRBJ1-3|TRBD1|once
TGTGCCAGCAGCTTATACTTTAGCCCCCCGGACAGGGACGGAAACACCATATATTTT
CASSLYFSPPDRDGNTIYF
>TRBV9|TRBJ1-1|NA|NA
TGTGCCAGCAGCGTAGTTCGGGGGGCGAACACTGAAGCTTTCTTT
CASSVVRGANTEAFF
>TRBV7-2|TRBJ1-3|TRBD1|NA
TGTGCCAGCAGCACGGGACAGGGCTCCTCTGGAAACACCATATATTTT
CASSTGQGSSGNTIYF
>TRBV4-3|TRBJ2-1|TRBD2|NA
TGCGCCAGCAGCCCCAGGACTAGCGGGAGAGGGCAGTTCTTC
CASSPRTSGRGQFF
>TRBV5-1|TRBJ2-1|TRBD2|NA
TGCGCCAGCACCGCGGGGGGCGGCTACAATGAGCAGTTCTTC
CASTAGGGYNEQFF
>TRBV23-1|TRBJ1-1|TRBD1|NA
TGCGCCAGCAGTCTCGTGACAGGGCGGAACACTGAAGCTTTCTTT
CASSLVTGRNTEAFF
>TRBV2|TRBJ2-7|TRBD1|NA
TGTGCCATTGGGTGGGGACAGGTTTACGAGCAGTACTTC
CAIGWGQVYEQYF
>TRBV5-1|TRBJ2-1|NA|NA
TGCGCCAGCAGCTTGGCGGACCTCGGGGATGAGCAGTTCTTC
CASSLADLGDEQFF
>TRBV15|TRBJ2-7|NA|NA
TGTGCCACCAGCAGAGATGACAGTTCCGAGCAGTACTTC
CATSRDDSSEQYF
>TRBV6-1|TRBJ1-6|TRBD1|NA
TGTGCCAGCAGGGGACAGGGGACTAATTCACCCCTCCACTTT
CASRGQGTNSPLHF
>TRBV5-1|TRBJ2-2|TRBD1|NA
TGCGCCAGCAGCTTGGGGGACAGGGGGCTCCCCGGGGAGCTGTTTTTT
CASSLGDRGLPGELFF
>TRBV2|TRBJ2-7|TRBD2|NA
TGTGCCAGCAGGAGGACTAGCGGGGGGACCTCCTACGAGCAGTACTTC
CASRRTSGGTSYEQYF
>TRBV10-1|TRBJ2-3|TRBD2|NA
TGCGCCAGCAGTGGGTCTAGCGGGGCTAGCACAGATACGCAGTATTTT
CASSGSSGASTDTQYF
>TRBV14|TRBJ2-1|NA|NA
TGTGCCAGCAGCCCCGCGGTATGGAATGAGCAGTTCTTC
CASSPAVWNEQFF
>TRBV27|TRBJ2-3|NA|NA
TGTGCCAGCACTTTCCTCCCCGGCACAGATACGCAGTATTTT
CASTFLPGTDTQYF